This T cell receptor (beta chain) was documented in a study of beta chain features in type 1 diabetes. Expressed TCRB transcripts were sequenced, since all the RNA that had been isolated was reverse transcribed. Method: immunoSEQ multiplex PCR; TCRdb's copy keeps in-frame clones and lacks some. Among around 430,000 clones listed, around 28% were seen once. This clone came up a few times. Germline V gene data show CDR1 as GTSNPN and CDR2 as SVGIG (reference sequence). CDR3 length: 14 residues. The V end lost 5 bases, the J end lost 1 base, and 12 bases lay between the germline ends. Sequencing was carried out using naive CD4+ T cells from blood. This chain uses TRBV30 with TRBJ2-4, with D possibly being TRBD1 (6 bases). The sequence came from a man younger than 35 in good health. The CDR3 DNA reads TGTGCCTGGGCCGGGACACCCGCCAAAAACATTCAGTACTTC. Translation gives CAWAGTPAKNIQYF.